This entry describes one T cell receptor beta chain. What it binds is not known. V shed 0 bases, J shed 11 bases, and the junction held 7 bases outside the gene matches. This CDR3 comprises 14 residues. In germline, CDR1 is WNHNN, CDR2 SYGVQD (reference sequence). The lymph nodes were axillary draining lymph nodes from breast cancer patients. This record belongs to a study of breast tumors, draining lymph nodes, adjacent tissues. General study results and limits: Tumor T cell lymph node origin was a supported hypothesis, not proven. Tumors had less TCR diversity than lymph nodes, more than nontumor tissue.

TCRdb ran MiXCR on the multiplex PCR reads and lists one entry per CDR3 protein. The data contain 250,000 or so distinct CDR3 sequences, around 30% of them singletons. V gene TRBV10-1 combines with J gene TRBJ1-2, with 9 bases aligning to TRBD1. The sequence came from a female donor with breast cancer. Some clones in this sample may be carry-over from other donors' samples. Sequencing was done on a sample of axillary lymph node tissue. The CDR3, as DNA: TGCGCCAGCAGTGAGTCGGGACAGGGATTGGGGTACACCTTC. It is translated as CASSESGQGLGYTF.